This record covers a single TCR beta chain. Participant age was about 18 to 89 years, and participants resided in fewer than 25 US areas. The sample is drawn from a study of blood T cell repertoires in COVID-19. About the study: Material from acute and convalescent COVID-19 was sourced from the United States, Italy and Spain.

Authors' data handling: It was from reference gene primer amplification that nucleated cell counts were estimated. Measured with immunoSEQ multiplex PCR; TCRdb has only the in-frame clones, and not every one. That table furnishes V, J and clone size, whereas the DNA furnished D and trimming. The profile covers approximately 400,000 clones, with approximately 90% appearing a single time and 0.8% to 0.9% taken by the ten largest. The CDR3 has 19 amino acids. J lost 4 bases, V lost 6 bases, and 12 bases had no gene match. Germline lookup yields CDR1 GTSNPN and CDR2 SVGIG (reference sequence). Sequenced input: PBMCs or T cells enriched from blood (not recorded which). The clonotype was recovered from a woman aged 35 to 49 who had been exposed to COVID-19. This chain uses TRBV30 with TRBJ2-6; 16 bases align to TRBD2. Here the CDR3 reads CACNYGTSGRASGANVLTF. The CDR3 DNA sequence: TGTGCCTGTAACTACGGGACTAGCGGGAGGGCCTCGGGGGCCAACGTCCTGACTTTC.